The clone carrying this T cell receptor (beta chain) is medium-sized by share. No antigen is known for it. The data were taken from a study of metastatic and nonmetastatic thyroid tumors. Study summary: Repertoire comparison spanned blood and tumor or nodule tissue of malignant and benign thyroid patients. Study-wide points: A significant increase in TCR beta diversity was reportedly seen in malignant thyroid tumors relative to benign nodules, in blood and tumor.

How the authors handled the data: It was from CDR3 differences across clinicopathological groups that a distant-metastasis classifier for papillary thyroid cancer was built. Using MiXCR, TCRdb re-called clones from the PCR reads. These V and J calls originate from TCRdb's pipeline instead of the authors' own analysis. The sample lists around 23,000 clones, around a fifth occurring once. Every patient was untreated before thyroid surgery. The CDR3 is 11 amino acids. Germline loops: CDR1 SEHNR, CDR2 FQNEAQ (reference sequence). V lost 8 bases to trimming and J lost 4 bases, with 6 bases between them. The rearrangement joins TRBV7-9 to TRBJ1-3, with no clear D. This TCR derives from a female donor with papillary thyroid cancer or a benign thyroid nodule (not recorded which). Some clones in this sample may be carry-over from other donors' samples. The specimen sequenced was tumor tissue. CDR3 residues: CASGGGNTIYF. The CDR3 nucleotides read TGTGCCAGCGGCGGGGGAAACACCATATATTTT.